The clone carrying this T cell receptor (beta chain) was observed a handful of times. The antigen is not known. The sample belongs to a study of T cells after yellow fever vaccination. For TCR, cDNA came from 5'RACE template switching, which added a universal primer site and UMIs. TCRdb re-called the 5' RACE reads through MiXCR, storing one row per CDR3 protein. The profile shows approximately 300,000 distinct CDR3 sequences, around 6.8% of them singletons. General study findings and limits: Although most clonotypes did not, a small share appeared in both CD4 and CD8 compartments.

The CDR3 consists of 14 residues. The V end was cut by 4 bases, the J end by 6 bases, with 15 bases between. Germline V gene lookup returns CDR1 LNHDA and CDR2 SQIVND (reference sequence). This TCR came from a man aged 18 to 29 who received the YFV17D yellow fever vaccine. This material consisted of PBMCs, taken about 49 days after the first yellow fever vaccination. This chain uses TRBV19 with TRBJ1-1; no definite D call. The CDR3 loop reads CASSTSGWSPEAFF. The CDR3 DNA follows: TGTGCCAGTAGTACGTCGGGGTGGTCGCCTGAAGCTTTCTTT. Combining the CDR3 with reference TRBV19 and TRBJ1-1 gives the whole variable domain DGGITQSPKYLFRKEGQNVTLSCEQNLNHDAMYWYRQDPGQGLRLIYYSQIVNDFQKGDIAEGYSVSREKKESFPLTVTSAQKNPTAFYLCASSTSGWSPEAFFGQGTRLTVV.